A selection of T cell receptor beta chains follows, all from one sample in a study of T-cell reconstitution after alpha-beta-depleted transplantation in children. TCRdb independently ran MiXCR on the PCR reads; one entry per CDR3 protein. The data contain hundreds of thousands of distinct CDR3 sequences, roughly 15% of them seen just once; the ten biggest clones take up 43%. Sequenced here: PBMCs, mostly from graft donor cells, sampled 360 days after TCRalphabeta/CD19-depleted stem cell transplant. The receptors come from a male patient aged 2 to 9 who had a stem cell transplant for acute lymphoblastic leukemia, so the T cells may come from the graft donor. Both conserved end residues are part of each CDR3. The order of the fields is D gene, clone size, V gene, J gene, CDR3 protein, CDR3 DNA. The D gene is left open where the match is weak. Expanded clones are given a class, and other clones once, few, many or no size at all.

TRBD1,-,TRBV5-1,TRBJ1-1,CASSFAGTGNTEAFF,TGCGCCAGCAGCTTTGCAGGGACAGGGAACACTGAAGCTTTCTTT
-,-,TRBV5-5,TRBJ2-1,CASATTHEQFF,TGTGCCAGCGCAACCACCCATGAGCAGTTCTTC
TRBD2,few,TRBV7-7,TRBJ2-2,CASSLERGDTGELFF,TGTGCTAGCAGCTTAGAGCGGGGGGACACCGGGGAGCTGTTTTTT
-,few,TRBV5-1,TRBJ2-1,CASSSRGAADEQFF,TGCGCCAGCAGTTCCAGGGGGGCCGCAGATGAGCAGTTCTTC
-,few,TRBV19,TRBJ2-5,CASSTRQATRQETQYF,TGTGCCAGTAGTACTCGACAGGCGACCCGCCAAGAGACCCAGTACTTC
-,few,TRBV20-1,TRBJ2-3,CSARLGTDTQYF,TGCAGTGCTAGATTAGGCACAGATACGCAGTATTTT
-,few,TRBV5-5,TRBJ2-7,CASSLNRYEQYF,TGTGCCAGCAGCTTGAACAGGTACGAGCAGTACTTC
-,-,TRBV29-1,TRBJ2-7,CSVGPGAAEQYF,TGCAGCGTTGGCCCGGGGGCAGCCGAGCAGTACTTC
TRBD1,-,TRBV5-1,TRBJ1-2,CASRRDRSYGYTF,TGCGCCAGCAGGAGGGACAGGTCCTATGGCTACACCTTC
-,few,TRBV2,TRBJ2-2,CASSAEDSPGELFF,TGTGCCAGCAGTGCCGAGGATTCCCCCGGGGAGCTGTTTTTT
-,-,TRBV7-2,TRBJ2-3,CASSPAGTDTQYF,TGTGCCAGCAGCCCCGCAGGCACAGATACGCAGTATTTT
TRBD1,-,TRBV10-3,TRBJ2-3,CAIQVQNPGQAPDTQYF,TGTGCCATCCAAGTCCAAAATCCGGGACAGGCCCCAGATACGCAGTATTTT
-,-,TRBV12-3/TRBV12-4,TRBJ1-5,CASSSGVDSNQPQHF,TGTGCCAGCAGTTCCGGGGTAGATAGCAATCAGCCCCAGCATTTT
TRBD2,many,TRBV27,TRBJ2-7,CASSRLAGSKYEQYF,TGTGCCAGCAGCCGACTAGCGGGGTCTAAGTACGAGCAGTACTTC
TRBD2,few,TRBV7-2,TRBJ2-1,CASSLEGEGRNEQFF,TGTGCCAGCAGCTTAGAAGGGGAGGGTAGGAATGAGCAGTTCTTC
TRBD1,-,TRBV12-3/TRBV12-4,TRBJ2-7,CASRLGGRGLHLNYEQYF,TGTGCCAGCAGGTTAGGGGGTAGGGGGCTGCATCTAAACTACGAGCAGTACTTC
-,-,TRBV5-1,TRBJ1-2,CASSLDRAGYTF,TGCGCCAGCAGCTTGGACAGGGCCGGCTACACCTTC
TRBD2,few,TRBV10-3,TRBJ2-3,CATLPTSGGAEDTQYF,TGTGCCACCCTACCAACTAGCGGGGGGGCCGAAGATACGCAGTATTTT
-,few,TRBV28,TRBJ1-4,CAGGDTTTNEKLFF,TGTGCCGGGGGGGACACAACAACTAATGAAAAACTGTTTTTT
-,-,TRBV2,TRBJ1-1,CASSDQANTEAFF,TGTGCCAGCAGTGATCAGGCGAACACTGAAGCTTTCTTT
TRBD1,-,TRBV7-2,TRBJ2-7,CASSFRDRHSYEQYF,TGTGCCAGCAGCTTCCGGGACAGACACTCCTACGAGCAGTACTTC
TRBD2,many,TRBV12-3/TRBV12-4,TRBJ2-3,CASSSRSGSSVGDTQYF,TGTGCCAGCAGTTCCCGTAGCGGGAGTTCGGTCGGAGATACGCAGTATTTT
TRBD1,few,TRBV7-6,TRBJ2-1,CASSLSPSGQGENEQFF,TGTGCCAGCAGCTTATCCCCATCGGGACAGGGGGAGAATGAGCAGTTCTTC
-,few,TRBV4-3,TRBJ1-5,CASSQDIRGGNQPQHF,TGCGCCAGCAGCCAAGATATTAGGGGAGGCAATCAGCCCCAGCATTTT
-,few,TRBV21-1,TRBJ1-1,CASSQGQPREAFF,TGTGCCAGCAGCCAAGGACAGCCAAGGGAAGCTTTCTTT